The 4 T cell receptor beta chains given below trace back to one sample, sequenced in a study of blood T cell repertoires in COVID-19. The assay was immunoSEQ multiplex PCR, and TCRdb's table has in-frame clones only and misses some. The sample includes some 150,000 clones, around four fifths seen only once; the top ten take 4.8%. The sample comprised peripheral blood. Receptors originate from a human donor in a cohort sampled during active COVID-19.

The CDR3 coding sequence is TGTGCCAGCAGTCCCGACAGCACTAATTCACCCCTCCACTTT. Translation: CASSPDSTNSPLHF. V usage is TRBV6-6 and J usage is TRBJ1-6; tentatively, D is TRBD1 (5 bases). CDR3 size: 14 residues. Trimming stripped 5 bases from V and 6 bases from J, with 11 bases between. Per the germline V gene, CDR1 is MNHNY and CDR2 is SVGAGI (reference sequence).

The chain carries TRBV28 and TRBJ1-5; a weak D match, TRBD1 (5 bases). In germline, CDR1 is MDHEN, CDR2 SYDVKM. There are 16 residues in the CDR3. V was shortened by 6 bases and J by 3 bases, with 18 bases between the two germline ends. The CDR3 nucleotides are TGTGCCAGCAGCCGAAGGGGCATTTTGTACAATCAGCCCCAGCATTTT. It is translated as CASSRRGILYNQPQHF.

The chain uses TRBV20-1 and TRBJ2-3; 9 positions match TRBD2. The J segment lost 0 bases and the V segment lost 3 bases, leaving 7 bases of the junction unmatched. The CDR3 covers 16 residues. The germline CDR1 and CDR2 sequences are DFQATT and SNEGSKA (reference sequence). The CDR3, as DNA: TGCAGTGCTAGTTTATCGCTAGCGGGAAGCACAGATACGCAGTATTTT. This sequence encodes CSASLSLAGSTDTQYF.

The J gene is TRBJ2-3, the V gene TRBV2; TRBD2 matches at 13 bases. Unmatched junction bases numbered 11, after V lost 6 bases and J lost 8 bases. The germline gives CDR1 SNHLY, CDR2 FYNNEI. The CDR3 totals 16 residues. The CDR3 spells CASRETSGGAIGTQYF. CDR3 coding DNA: TGTGCCAGCAGGGAAACTAGCGGGGGGGCGATCGGTACGCAGTATTTT.